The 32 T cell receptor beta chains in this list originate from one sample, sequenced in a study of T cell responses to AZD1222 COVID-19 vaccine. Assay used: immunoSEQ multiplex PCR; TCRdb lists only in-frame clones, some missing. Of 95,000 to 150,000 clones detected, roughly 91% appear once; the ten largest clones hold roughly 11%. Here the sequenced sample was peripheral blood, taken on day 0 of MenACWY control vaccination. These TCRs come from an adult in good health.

CDR3 region: CASSVKQGAWGTGELFF. The CDR3, as DNA: TGTGCCAGTAGTGTGAAACAGGGGGCATGGGGCACCGGGGAGCTGTTTTTT. V and J are TRBV19 and TRBJ2-2; 9 nucleotides agree with TRBD1. The J segment lost 4 bases and the V segment lost 5 bases, leaving 11 bases of the junction unmatched. From germline, CDR1 is LNHDA and CDR2 SQIVND (reference sequence). The CDR3 extends over 17 amino acids.

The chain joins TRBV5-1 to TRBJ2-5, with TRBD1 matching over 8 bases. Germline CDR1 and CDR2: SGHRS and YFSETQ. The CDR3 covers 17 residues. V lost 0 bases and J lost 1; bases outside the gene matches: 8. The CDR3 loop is CASSLALTGVGQETQYF. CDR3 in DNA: TGCGCCAGCAGCTTGGCCCTGACAGGGGTGGGCCAAGAGACCCAGTACTTC.

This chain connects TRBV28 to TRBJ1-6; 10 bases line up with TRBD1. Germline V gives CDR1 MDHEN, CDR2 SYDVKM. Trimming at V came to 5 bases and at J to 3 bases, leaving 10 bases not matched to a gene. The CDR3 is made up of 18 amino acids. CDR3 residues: CASSPSAGQGFYNSPLHF. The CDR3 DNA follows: TGTGCCAGCAGTCCTTCGGCGGGACAGGGGTTCTATAATTCACCCCTCCACTTT. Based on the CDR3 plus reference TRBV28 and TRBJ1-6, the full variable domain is DVKVTQSSRYLVKRTGEKVFLECVQDMDHENMFWYRQDPGLGLRLIYFSYDVKMKEKGDIPEGYSVSREKKERFSLILESASTNQTSMYLCASSPSAGQGFYNSPLHFGNGTRLTVT.

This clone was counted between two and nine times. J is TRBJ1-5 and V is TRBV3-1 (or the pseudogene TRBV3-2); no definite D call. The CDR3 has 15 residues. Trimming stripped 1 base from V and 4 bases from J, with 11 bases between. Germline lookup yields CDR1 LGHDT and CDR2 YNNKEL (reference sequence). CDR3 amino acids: CASSQGIGPNQPQHF. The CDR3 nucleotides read TGTGCCAGCAGCCAAGGGATAGGGCCTAATCAGCCCCAGCATTTT.

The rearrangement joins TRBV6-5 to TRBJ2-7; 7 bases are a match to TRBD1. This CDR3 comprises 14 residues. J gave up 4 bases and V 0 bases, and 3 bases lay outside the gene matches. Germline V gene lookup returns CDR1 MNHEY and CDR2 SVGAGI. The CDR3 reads CASSYSNRGYEQYF. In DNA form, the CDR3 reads TGTGCCAGCAGTTACTCTAACAGGGGATACGAGCAGTACTTC.

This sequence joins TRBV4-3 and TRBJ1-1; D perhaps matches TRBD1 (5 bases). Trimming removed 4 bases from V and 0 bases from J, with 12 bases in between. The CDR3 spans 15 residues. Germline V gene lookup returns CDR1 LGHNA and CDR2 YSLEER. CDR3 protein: CASSLNRQVNTEAFF. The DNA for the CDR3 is TGCGCCAGCAGCCTAAACAGGCAGGTGAACACTGAAGCTTTCTTT.

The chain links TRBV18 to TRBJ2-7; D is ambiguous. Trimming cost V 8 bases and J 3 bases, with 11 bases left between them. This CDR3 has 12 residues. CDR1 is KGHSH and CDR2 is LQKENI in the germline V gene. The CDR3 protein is CASTATYYEQYF. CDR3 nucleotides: TGTGCCAGCACCGCGACCTACTACGAGCAGTACTTC.

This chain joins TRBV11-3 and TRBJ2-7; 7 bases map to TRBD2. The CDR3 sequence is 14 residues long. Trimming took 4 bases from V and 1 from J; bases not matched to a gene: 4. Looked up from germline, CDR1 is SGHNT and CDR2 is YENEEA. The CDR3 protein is CASSSSGTSYEQYF. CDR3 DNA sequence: TGTGCCAGCAGCTCCAGCGGGACGTCCTACGAGCAGTACTTC.

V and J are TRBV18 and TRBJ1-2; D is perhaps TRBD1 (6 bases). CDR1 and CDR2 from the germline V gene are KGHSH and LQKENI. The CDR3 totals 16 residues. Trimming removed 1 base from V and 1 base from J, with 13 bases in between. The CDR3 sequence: CASSPQGGSFNYGYTF. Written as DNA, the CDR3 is TGTGCCAGCTCACCACAGGGGGGCTCGTTTAACTATGGCTACACCTTC.

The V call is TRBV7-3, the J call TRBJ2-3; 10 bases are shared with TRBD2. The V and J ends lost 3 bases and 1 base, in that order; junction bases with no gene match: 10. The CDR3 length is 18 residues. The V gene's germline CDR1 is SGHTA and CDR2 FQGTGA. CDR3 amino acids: CASSLGAGGVGGTDTQYF. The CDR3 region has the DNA TGTGCCAGCAGCTTGGGAGCGGGAGGGGTTGGGGGCACAGATACGCAGTATTTT.

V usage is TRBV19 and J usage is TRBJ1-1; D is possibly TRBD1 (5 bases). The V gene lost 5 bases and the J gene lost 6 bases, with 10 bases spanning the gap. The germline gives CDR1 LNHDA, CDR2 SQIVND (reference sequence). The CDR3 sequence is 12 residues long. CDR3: CASSSQGSEAFF. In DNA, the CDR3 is TGTGCCAGTAGTTCCCAGGGCTCTGAAGCTTTCTTT.

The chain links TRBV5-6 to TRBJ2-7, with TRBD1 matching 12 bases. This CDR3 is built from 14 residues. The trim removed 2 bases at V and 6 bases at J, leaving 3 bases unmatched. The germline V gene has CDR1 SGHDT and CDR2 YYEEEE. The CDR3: CASSFGTGGREQYF. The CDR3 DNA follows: TGTGCCAGCAGCTTTGGGACAGGGGGCCGCGAGCAGTACTTC.

The CDR3 DNA follows: TGTGCCTGGAGTGTACCGGGACACCACAATCAGCCCCAGCATTTT. Its translation: CAWSVPGHHNQPQHF. The chain employs TRBV30 and TRBJ1-5; tentatively, D is TRBD1 (6 bases). The length of the CDR3 is 15 residues. CDR1 and CDR2 from the germline V gene are GTSNPN and SVGIG (reference sequence). Trimming took off 0 bases at V and 3 bases at J, with 12 bases between the two ends.

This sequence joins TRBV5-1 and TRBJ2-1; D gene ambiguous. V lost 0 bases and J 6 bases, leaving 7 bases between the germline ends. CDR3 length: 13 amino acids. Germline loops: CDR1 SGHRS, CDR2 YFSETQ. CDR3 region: CASSLGLTNEQFF. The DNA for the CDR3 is TGCGCCAGCAGCTTGGGGCTAACCAATGAGCAGTTCTTC.

CDR3 DNA sequence: TGTGCCAGCAGCTCCTTGAGCGGGACGCCCTACGAGCAGTACTTC. It codes for CASSSLSGTPYEQYF. This chain links TRBV6-2 or TRBV6-3 with TRBJ2-7, with 7 bases fitting TRBD2. Germline V gene lookup returns CDR1 MNHEY and CDR2 SVGEGT. The CDR3 loop spans 15 amino acids. After removal of 6 bases from V and 2 bases from J, the junction contained 10 bases not matched to a gene.

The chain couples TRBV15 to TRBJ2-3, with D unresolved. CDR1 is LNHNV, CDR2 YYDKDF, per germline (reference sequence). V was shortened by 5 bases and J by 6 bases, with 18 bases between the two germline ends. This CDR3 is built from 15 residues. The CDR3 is CATSPSIAARDTQYF. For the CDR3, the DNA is TGTGCCACCAGCCCCTCGATAGCTGCTCGGGATACGCAGTATTTT.

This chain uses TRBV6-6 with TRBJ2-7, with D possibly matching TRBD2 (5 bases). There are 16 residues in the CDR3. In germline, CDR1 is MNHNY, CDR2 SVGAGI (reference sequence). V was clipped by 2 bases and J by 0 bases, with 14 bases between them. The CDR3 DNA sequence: TGTGCCAGCAGTTACCTGGGAGCCCTTAGCTCCTACGAGCAGTACTTC. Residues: CASSYLGALSSYEQYF.

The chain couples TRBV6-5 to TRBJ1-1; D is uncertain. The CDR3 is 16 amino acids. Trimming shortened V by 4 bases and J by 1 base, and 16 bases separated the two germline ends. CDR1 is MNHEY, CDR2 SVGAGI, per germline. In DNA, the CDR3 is TGTGCCAGCAGTTCCCCGCAATTAGGTAGGAACACTGAAGCTTTCTTT. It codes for CASSSPQLGRNTEAFF.

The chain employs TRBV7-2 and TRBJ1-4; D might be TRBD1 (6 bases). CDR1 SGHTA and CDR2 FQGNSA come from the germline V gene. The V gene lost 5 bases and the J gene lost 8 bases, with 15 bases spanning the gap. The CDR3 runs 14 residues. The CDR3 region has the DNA TGTGCCAGCAGCCCCGCTTACGGGGGCGAAAAACTGTTTTTT. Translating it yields CASSPAYGGEKLFF.

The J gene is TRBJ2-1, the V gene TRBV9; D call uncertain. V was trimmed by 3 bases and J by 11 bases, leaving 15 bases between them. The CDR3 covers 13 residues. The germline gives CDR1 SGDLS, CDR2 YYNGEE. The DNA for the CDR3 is TGTGCCAGCAGCGGGACCAATGGGCGCAAGCAGTTCTTC. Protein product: CASSGTNGRKQFF.

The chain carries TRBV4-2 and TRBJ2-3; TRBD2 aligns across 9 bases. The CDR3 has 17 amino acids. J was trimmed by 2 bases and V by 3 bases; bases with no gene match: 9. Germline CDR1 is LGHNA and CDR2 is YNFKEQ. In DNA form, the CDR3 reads TGTGCCAGCAGCCAGAGGAGTGCGGGAGGGGCCACAGATACGCAGTATTTT. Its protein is CASSQRSAGGATDTQYF.

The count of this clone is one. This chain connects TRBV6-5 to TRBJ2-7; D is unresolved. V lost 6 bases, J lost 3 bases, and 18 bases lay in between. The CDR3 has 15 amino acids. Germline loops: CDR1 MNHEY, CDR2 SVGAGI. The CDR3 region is CASSPGGGYSYEQYF. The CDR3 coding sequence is TGTGCCAGCAGCCCGGGTGGTGGTTATAGCTACGAGCAGTACTTC.

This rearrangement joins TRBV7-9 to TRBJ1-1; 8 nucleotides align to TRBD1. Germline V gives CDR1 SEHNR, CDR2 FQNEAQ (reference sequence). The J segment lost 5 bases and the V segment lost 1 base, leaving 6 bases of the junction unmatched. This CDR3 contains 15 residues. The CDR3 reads CASSLVGQGGTEAFF. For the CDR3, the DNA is TGTGCCAGCAGCTTAGTCGGACAGGGAGGAACTGAAGCTTTCTTT.

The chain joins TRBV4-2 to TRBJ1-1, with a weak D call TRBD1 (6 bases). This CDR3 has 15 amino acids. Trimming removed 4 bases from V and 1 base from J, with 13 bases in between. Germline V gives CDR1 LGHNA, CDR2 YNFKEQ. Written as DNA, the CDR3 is TGTGCCAGCAGCCCACTACAGGGCAGGAACACTGAAGCTTTCTTT. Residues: CASSPLQGRNTEAFF.

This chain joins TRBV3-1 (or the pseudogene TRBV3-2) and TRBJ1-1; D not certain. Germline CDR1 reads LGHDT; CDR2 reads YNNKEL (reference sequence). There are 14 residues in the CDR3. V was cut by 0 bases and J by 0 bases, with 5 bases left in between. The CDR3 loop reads CASSQDLLNTEAFF. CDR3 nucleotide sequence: TGTGCCAGCAGCCAAGACCTCTTGAACACTGAAGCTTTCTTT.

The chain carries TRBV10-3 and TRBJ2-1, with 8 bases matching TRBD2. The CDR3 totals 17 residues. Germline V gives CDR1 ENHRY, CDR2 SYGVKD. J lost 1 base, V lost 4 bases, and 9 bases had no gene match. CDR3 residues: CAISADSGRQSYNEQFF. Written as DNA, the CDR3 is TGTGCCATCAGTGCCGACAGCGGGAGACAGTCCTACAATGAGCAGTTCTTC.

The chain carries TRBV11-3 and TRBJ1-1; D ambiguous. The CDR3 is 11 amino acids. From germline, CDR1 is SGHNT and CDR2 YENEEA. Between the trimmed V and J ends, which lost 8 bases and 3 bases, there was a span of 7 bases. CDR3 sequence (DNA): TGTGCCAGCCGAAGGGACACTGAAGCTTTCTTT. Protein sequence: CASRRDTEAFF. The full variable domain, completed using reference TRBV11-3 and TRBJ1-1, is EAGVVQSPRYKIIEKKQPVAFWCNPISGHNTLYWYLQNLGQGPELLIRYENEEAVDDSQLPKDRFSAERLKGVDSTLKIQPAELGDSAVYLCASRRDTEAFFGQGTRLTVV.

DNA for the CDR3: TGTGCCAGCAGTTCCGTGACAGTCAGGGCTTTCTTT. It specifies CASSSVTVRAFF. This chain uses TRBV28 with TRBJ1-1, with D maybe TRBD1 (5 bases). V lost 4 bases and J 11 bases, leaving 14 bases between the germline ends. Germline CDR1 and CDR2: MDHEN and SYDVKM. The CDR3 is made up of 12 amino acids. Together with reference TRBV28 and TRBJ1-1, the CDR3 gives the full variable domain: DVKVTQSSRYLVKRTGEKVFLECVQDMDHENMFWYRQDPGLGLRLIYFSYDVKMKEKGDIPEGYSVSREKKERFSLILESASTNQTSMYLCASSSVTVRAFFGQGTRLTVV.

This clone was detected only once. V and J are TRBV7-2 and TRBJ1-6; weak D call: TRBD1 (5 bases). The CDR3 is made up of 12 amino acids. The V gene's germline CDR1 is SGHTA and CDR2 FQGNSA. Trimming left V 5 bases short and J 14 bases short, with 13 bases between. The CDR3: CASSADPRALHF. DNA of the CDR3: TGTGCCAGCAGCGCGGACCCCAGGGCCCTCCACTTT.

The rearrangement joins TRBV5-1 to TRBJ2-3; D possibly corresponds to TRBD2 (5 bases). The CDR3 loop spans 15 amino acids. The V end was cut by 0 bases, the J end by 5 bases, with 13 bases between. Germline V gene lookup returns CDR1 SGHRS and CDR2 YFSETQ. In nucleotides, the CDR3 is TGCGCCAGCAGCTTGGCCGGGAATCTTATAGATACGCAGTATTTT. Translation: CASSLAGNLIDTQYF. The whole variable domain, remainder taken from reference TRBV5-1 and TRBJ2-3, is KAGVTQTPRYLIKTRGQQVTLSCSPISGHRSVSWYQQTPGQGLQFLFEYFSETQRNKGNFPGRFSGRQFSNSRSEMNVSTLELGDSALYLCASSLAGNLIDTQYFGPGTRLTVL.

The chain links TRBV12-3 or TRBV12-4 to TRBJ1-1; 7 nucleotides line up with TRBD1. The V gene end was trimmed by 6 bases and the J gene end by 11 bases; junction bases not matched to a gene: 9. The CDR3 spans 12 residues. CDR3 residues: CASSPRTGSAFF. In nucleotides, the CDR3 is TGTGCCAGCAGCCCTCGGACAGGATCGGCTTTCTTT.

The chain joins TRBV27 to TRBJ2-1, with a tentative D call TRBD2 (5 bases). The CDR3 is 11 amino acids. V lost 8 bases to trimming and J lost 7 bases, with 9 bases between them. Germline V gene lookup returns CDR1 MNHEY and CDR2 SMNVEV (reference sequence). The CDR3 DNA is TGTGCCAGCCTAAGGGAGAATGAGCAGTTCTTC. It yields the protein CASLRENEQFF.